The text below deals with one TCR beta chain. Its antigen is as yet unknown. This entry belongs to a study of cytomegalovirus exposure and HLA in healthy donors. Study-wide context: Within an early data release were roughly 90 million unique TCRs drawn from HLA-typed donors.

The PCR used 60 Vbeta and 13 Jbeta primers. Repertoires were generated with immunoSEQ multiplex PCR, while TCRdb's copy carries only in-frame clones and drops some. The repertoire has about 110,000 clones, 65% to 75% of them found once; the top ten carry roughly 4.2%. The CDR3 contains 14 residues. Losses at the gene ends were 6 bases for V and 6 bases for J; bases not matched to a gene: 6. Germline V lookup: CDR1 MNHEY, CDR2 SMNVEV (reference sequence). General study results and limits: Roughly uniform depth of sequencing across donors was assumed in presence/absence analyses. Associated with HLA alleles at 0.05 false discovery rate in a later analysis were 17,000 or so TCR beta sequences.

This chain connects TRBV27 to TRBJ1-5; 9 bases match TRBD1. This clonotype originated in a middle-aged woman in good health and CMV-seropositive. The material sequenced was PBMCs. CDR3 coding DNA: TGTGCCAGCAGCCAGGGACAGGGAGGTCAGCCCCAGCATTTT. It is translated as CASSQGQGGQPQHF.